This T cell receptor beta chain was recorded in a study of tumor-infiltrating lymphocytes in primary liver carcinoma. This CDR3 spans 13 amino acids. Germline V gives CDR1 MNHEY, CDR2 SVGAGI. Extraction of RNA together with DNA used about 17-30 mg of unsorted bulk tissue. Details on this clonotype: An end of the junction does not agree with germline; a read error may underlie this.

The template, around 520 ng total RNA, yielded TCR beta cDNA made with a constant-region primer. Amplification in three nested multiplex PCR rounds with slightly modified ARM-PCR gave rise to TCR beta libraries. Researchers ran the first two PCR rounds for approximately 10 cycles each with TRBV1-TRBV30 forward primers and a C-beta reverse primer. MiXCR, applied by TCRdb to the multiplex PCR reads, yields one record per CDR3 protein. The sample lists some 94,000 distinct CDR3 sequences, around 63% seen once, with around 9.1% in the top ten. The chain employs TRBV6-5 and TRBJ2-7; TRBD1 might be the D (5 bases). The receptor was derived from a woman aged 55 to 70 with primary liver carcinoma and hepatitis B virus infection. The sequenced sample was liver tumor tissue from sampling region 5. The subset here: tumor region T5, tumor centre. The CDR3 DNA is TGTGCCGGCAGTCAGGACACCGGCTACGAGGAGTACTTC. Translation gives CAGSQDTGYEEYF.